A selection of T cell receptor beta chains follows, all from one sample in a study of blood T cell repertoires in COVID-19. The method was immunoSEQ multiplex PCR; TCRdb's version includes in-frame clones alone and lacks a portion of them. The sample has under 350,000 clones, around 89% seen once. The specimen was peripheral blood. The origin of the receptors is a man between 40 and 49 years old with acute or convalescent COVID-19. The CDR3 runs from the conserved cysteine through the conserved F or W. Clone size is stated in some rows and not others, as once, few, many or a class when expanded.

v_gene | abundance | CDR3aa
TRBV10-2 | . | CASSHVSYEQYF
TRBV3-1/TRBV3-2 | . | CASSQGLAGYNEQFF
TRBV27 | . | CASSSTLGTAGYTF
TRBV30 | . | CAWSAGEPGQGYEQYF
TRBV20-1 | . | CSANEGGMNTEAFF
TRBV24-1 | . | CATSDPGQPGSSPLHF
TRBV6-5 | . | CASSLTVSSYNEQFF
TRBV5-4 | . | CATRTGLDTDTQYF
TRBV12-5 | . | CASGFSVASDTQYF
TRBV10-3 | . | CAISETFSWRTEAFF
TRBV19 | . | CASSSPRTSGGYNEQFF
TRBV9 | . | CASSVRGQGVTGELFF
TRBV6-2/TRBV6-3 | once | CASSWDSRNTGELFF
TRBV24-1 | . | CATSIAGGIAGYNEQFF
TRBV5-6 | once | CASSLEGGRTAPEAFF
TRBV6-1 | . | CASSEGSRYYGYTF
TRBV5-4 | few | CASSLGTGYYEQYF
TRBV7-9 | few | CASSKGHANEKLFF
TRBV12-3/TRBV12-4 | . | CASSDRDDNEQFF
TRBV13 | . | CASSLGGYLNTEAFF
TRBV19 | . | CASTPRDRGESPLHF
TRBV3-1/TRBV3-2 | . | CASSLKGAGGSPLHF
TRBV30 | . | CAWSPSRTSSNEKLFF
TRBV7-9 | . | CASSLGTVTDTQYF
TRBV5-4 | . | CASSSPTRGNEQFF
TRBV27 | . | CASSSPTGLWTDTQYF
TRBV15 | few | CATSRDLVGDYGYTF
TRBV27 | . | CASTPSPGTGYYEQYF
TRBV9 | once | CASNPSGVSSYEQYF
TRBV6-6 | once | CASSPDGYTF
TRBV19 | . | CASSIEAGGDYGYTF
TRBV19 | once | CASSIQDGGTEAFF
TRBV27 | . | CASSPGGFQLYGYTF
TRBV5-8 | . | CASSLHSGNTIYF
TRBV21-1 | . | CASSKGSGQAPYNEQFF
TRBV5-1 | . | CASSLRVQSITSTNEKLFF
TRBV13 | . | CASSSGRYNEQFF
TRBV11-2 | . | CASSLQNEKLFF